This T cell receptor beta chain was captured in a study of cytomegalovirus exposure and HLA in healthy donors. The PCR ran on 60 Vbeta and 13 Jbeta primers. Method: immunoSEQ multiplex PCR; TCRdb's copy keeps in-frame clones and lacks some. The sample has 270,000 or so clones, more than 80% seen once. The germline V gene has CDR1 LNHNV and CDR2 YYDKDF (reference sequence). The CDR3 runs 16 residues. J gave up 7 bases and V 0 bases, and 4 bases lay outside the gene matches. This clone has only a few counts. This rearrangement joins TRBV15 to TRBJ1-4, with TRBD1 matching 11 bases. The receptor's source is a man between 35 and 55 years old in good health and CMV-seropositive. The specimen sequenced was PBMCs. The CDR3 DNA reads TGTGCCACCAGCAGAGAGACAGGGACAGGGGGTGAAAAACTGTTTTTT. Translating it yields CATSRETGTGGEKLFF.